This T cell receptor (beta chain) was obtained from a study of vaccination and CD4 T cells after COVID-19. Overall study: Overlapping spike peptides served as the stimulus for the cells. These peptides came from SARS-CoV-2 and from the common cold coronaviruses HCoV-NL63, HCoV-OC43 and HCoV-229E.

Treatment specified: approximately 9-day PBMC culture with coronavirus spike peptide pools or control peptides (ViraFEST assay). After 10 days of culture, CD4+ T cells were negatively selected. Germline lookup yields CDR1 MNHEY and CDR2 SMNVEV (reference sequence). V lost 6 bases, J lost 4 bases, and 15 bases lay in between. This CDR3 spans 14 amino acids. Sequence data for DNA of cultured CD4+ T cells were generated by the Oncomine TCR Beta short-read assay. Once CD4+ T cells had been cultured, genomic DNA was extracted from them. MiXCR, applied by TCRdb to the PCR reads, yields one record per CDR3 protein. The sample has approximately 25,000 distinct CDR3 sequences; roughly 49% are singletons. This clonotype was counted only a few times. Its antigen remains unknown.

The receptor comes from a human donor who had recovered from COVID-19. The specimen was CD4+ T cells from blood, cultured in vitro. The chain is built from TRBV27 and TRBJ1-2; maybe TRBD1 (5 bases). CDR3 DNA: TGTGCCAGCAGCCCGGAGGGGTATGGCTATGGCTACACCTTC. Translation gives CASSPEGYGYGYTF.